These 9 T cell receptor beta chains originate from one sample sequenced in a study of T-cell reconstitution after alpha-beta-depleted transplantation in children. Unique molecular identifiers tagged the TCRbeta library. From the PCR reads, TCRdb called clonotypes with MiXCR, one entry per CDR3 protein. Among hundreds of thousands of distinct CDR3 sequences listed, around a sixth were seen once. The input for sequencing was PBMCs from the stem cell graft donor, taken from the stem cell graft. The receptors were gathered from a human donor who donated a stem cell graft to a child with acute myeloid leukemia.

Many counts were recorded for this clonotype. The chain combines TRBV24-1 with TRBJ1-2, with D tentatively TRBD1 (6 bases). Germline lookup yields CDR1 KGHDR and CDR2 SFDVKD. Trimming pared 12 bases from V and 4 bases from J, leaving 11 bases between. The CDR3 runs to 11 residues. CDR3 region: CASQQGYGYTF. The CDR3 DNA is TGTGCCTCACAACAGGGCTATGGCTACACCTTC.

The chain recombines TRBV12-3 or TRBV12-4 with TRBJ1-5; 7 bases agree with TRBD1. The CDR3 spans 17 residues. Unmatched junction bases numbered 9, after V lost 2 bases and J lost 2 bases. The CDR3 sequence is CASSLRVGDSRNQPQHF. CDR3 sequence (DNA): TGTGCCAGCAGTTTAAGGGTGGGGGACAGTCGCAATCAGCCCCAGCATTTT.

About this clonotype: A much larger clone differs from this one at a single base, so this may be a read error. CDR3 nucleotides: TGTGCCAGCAGCTTCAGGGCGGCTGGGGCCAACGTCCTGACTTTC. It is translated as CASSFRAAGANVLTF. The V and J genes are TRBV7-9 and TRBJ2-6; D is perhaps TRBD1 (5 bases). The CDR3 runs 15 residues. CDR1 and CDR2 from the germline V gene are SEHNR and FQNEAQ (reference sequence). V was pared by 3 bases and J by 2 bases, with 8 bases between.

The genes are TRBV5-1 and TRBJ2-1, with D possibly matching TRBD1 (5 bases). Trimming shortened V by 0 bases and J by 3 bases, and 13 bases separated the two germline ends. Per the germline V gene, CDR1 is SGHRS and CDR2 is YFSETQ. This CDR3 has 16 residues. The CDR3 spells CASSLDRTQNYNEQFF. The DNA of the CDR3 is TGCGCCAGCAGCTTGGATAGGACACAAAACTACAATGAGCAGTTCTTC.

CDR3 coding DNA: TGTGCCAGCAGTTTTGCGGAGGGGGCCAAAAACATTCAGTACTTC. Translation gives CASSFAEGAKNIQYF. V is TRBV12-3 or TRBV12-4 and J is TRBJ2-4; a possible D gene is TRBD2 (6 bases). CDR3 length equals 15 residues. V gave up 3 bases and J gave up 1 base, with 10 bases separating them.

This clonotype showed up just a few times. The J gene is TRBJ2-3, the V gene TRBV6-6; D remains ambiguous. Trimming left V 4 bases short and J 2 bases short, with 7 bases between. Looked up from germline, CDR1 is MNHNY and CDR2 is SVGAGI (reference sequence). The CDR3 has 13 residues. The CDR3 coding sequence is TGTGCCAGCAGTTGGGCCGTCACAGATACGCAGTATTTT. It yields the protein CASSWAVTDTQYF.

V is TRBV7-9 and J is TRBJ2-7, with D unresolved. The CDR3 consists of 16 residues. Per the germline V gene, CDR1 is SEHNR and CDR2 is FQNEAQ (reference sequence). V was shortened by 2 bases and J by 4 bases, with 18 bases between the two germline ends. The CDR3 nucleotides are TGTGCCAGCAGCTTAAATCCAGTAGAAGATAGGTACGAGCAGTACTTC. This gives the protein CASSLNPVEDRYEQYF.

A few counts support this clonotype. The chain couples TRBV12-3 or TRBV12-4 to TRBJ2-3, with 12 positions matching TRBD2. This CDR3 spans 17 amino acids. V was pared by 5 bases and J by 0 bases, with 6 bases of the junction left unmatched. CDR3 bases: TGTGCCAGCAGTATCGGACTAGCGGGGCCTAGCACAGATACGCAGTATTTT. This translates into CASSIGLAGPSTDTQYF.

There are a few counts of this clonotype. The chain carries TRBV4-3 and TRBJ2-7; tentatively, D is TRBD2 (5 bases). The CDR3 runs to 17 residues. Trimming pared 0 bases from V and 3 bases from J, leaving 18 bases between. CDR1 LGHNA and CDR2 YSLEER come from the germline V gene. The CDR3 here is CASSQDPEGSGIYEQYF. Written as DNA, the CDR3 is TGCGCCAGCAGCCAAGATCCCGAGGGCTCAGGAATCTACGAGCAGTACTTC.